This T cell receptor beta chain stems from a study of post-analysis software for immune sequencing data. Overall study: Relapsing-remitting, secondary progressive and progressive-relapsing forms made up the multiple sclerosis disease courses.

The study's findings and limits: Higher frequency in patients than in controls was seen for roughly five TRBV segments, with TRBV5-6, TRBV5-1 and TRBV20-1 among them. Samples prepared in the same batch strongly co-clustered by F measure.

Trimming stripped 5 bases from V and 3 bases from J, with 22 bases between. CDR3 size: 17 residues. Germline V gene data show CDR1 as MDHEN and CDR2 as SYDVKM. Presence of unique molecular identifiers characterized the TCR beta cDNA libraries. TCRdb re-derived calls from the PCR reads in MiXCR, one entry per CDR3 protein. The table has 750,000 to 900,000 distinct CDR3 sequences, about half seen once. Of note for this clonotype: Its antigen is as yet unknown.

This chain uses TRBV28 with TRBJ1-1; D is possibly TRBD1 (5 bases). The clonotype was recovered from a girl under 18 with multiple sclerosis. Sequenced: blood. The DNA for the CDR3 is TGTGCCAGCAGTCGGGCAGGGCCTATCCCTCGGGACACTGAAGCTTTCTTT. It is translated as CASSRAGPIPRDTEAFF.